The 23 T cell receptor beta chains presented below share a single source sample, sequenced in a study of cytomegalovirus exposure and HLA in healthy donors. The PCR used 60 Vbeta and 13 Jbeta primers. Measured with immunoSEQ multiplex PCR; TCRdb has only the in-frame clones, and not every one. The sample contains around 130,000 clones, approximately 8.6% of which appear only once. The specimen sequenced was PBMCs. The receptors come from a woman in her thirties or forties in good health and CMV-seropositive.

This clone was detected a few times. The gene calls are TRBV6-4 and TRBJ1-1; 9 bases are shared with TRBD1. The length of the CDR3 is 14 residues. V shed 5 bases and J 4 bases; nucleotides not matched to a gene: 5. Germline CDR1 and CDR2: MRHNA and SNTAGT. In nucleotides, the CDR3 is TGTGCCAGCAGTATGTCGACAGGGGGCACTGAAGCTTTCTTT. It codes for CASSMSTGGTEAFF.

The rearrangement uses TRBV5-1 and TRBJ1-5; D remains ambiguous. Germline loops: CDR1 SGHRS, CDR2 YFSETQ. Trimming removed 1 base from V and 5 bases from J, with 10 bases in between. The CDR3 is 14 residues long. The CDR3 sequence: CASSLTGKDQPQHF. The CDR3 nucleotides read TGCGCCAGCAGCTTGACGGGAAAAGATCAGCCCCAGCATTTT.

The J gene is TRBJ2-1, the V gene TRBV7-8; 16 nucleotides agree with TRBD2. Trimming removed 8 bases from V and 6 bases from J; junction bases left unmatched: 1. The germline V gene encodes CDR1 SGHVS and CDR2 FQNEAQ. The CDR3 length is 14 residues. The CDR3 loop reads CASGTSGGVNEQFF. In DNA form, the CDR3 reads TGTGCCAGCGGGACTAGCGGGGGGGTCAATGAGCAGTTCTTC.

This clone turned up a few times. The genes are TRBV6-6 and TRBJ2-7, with TRBD1 as a possible D gene (5 bases). Germline V gene sequence: CDR1 MNHNY, CDR2 SVGAGI (reference sequence). With 6 bases removed from V and 12 bases from J, the gap between germline ends came to 15 bases. The CDR3 loop spans 11 amino acids. The DNA of the CDR3 is TGTGCCAGCAGCTCAGGGTCCTCTTCGTACTTC. Encoded protein: CASSSGSSSYF.

This clone appeared a few times. The chain joins TRBV5-4 to TRBJ2-3; 7 bases line up with TRBD1. Germline CDR1 reads SGHNT; CDR2 reads YYREEE (reference sequence). Trimming took 3 bases from V and 2 from J; bases not matched to a gene: 9. The CDR3 is 16 amino acids. CDR3 coding DNA: TGTGCCAGCAGCTGGGCGCCAGGGGGTTCCACAGATACGCAGTATTTT. It codes for CASSWAPGGSTDTQYF.

A few counts support this clone. This rearrangement joins TRBV7-8 to TRBJ1-6; no firm D call. CDR1 is SGHVS, CDR2 FQNEAQ, per germline. This CDR3 has 12 residues. The ends were cut back, 7 bases at V and 8 bases at J, with 9 bases in the middle. The CDR3 DNA sequence: TGTGCCAGCACCCTTGTCGATTCACCCCTCCACTTT. It encodes CASTLVDSPLHF.

The rearrangement joins TRBV5-4 to TRBJ1-6; D remains ambiguous. Between the trimmed V and J ends, which lost 1 base and 7 bases, there was a span of 9 bases. Germline CDR1 and CDR2: SGHNT and YYREEE (reference sequence). The CDR3 has 14 amino acids. The CDR3 DNA reads as TGTGCCAGCAGCTTGTACGGTTTAAATTCACCCCTCCACTTT. Translating it yields CASSLYGLNSPLHF.

The gene calls are TRBV6-6 and TRBJ1-5, with TRBD1 identical over 7 bases. The CDR3 spans 14 residues. Per germline, CDR1 MNHNY and CDR2 SVGAGI (reference sequence). Trimming cost V 6 bases and J 6 bases; bases outside gene matches: 8. The CDR3 nucleotides read TGTGCCAGCAGCCACGACAGGGCAGCTCAGCCCCAGCATTTT. It translates to CASSHDRAAQPQHF.

This clone was counted a few times. The chain carries TRBV30 and TRBJ2-7; a possible D gene is TRBD1 (6 bases). The V gene's germline CDR1 is GTSNPN and CDR2 SVGIG (reference sequence). V was pared by 1 base and J by 2 bases, with 12 bases between. The CDR3 is 14 residues long. CDR3 protein: CAWSADRLTYEQYF. The CDR3 coding sequence is TGTGCCTGGAGTGCCGACAGGCTGACCTACGAGCAGTACTTC.

This clone was counted only a few times. This chain uses TRBV11-2 with TRBJ2-7; 11 bases match TRBD2. V lost 5 bases, J lost 4 bases, and 7 bases stayed unmatched. The CDR3 runs 15 residues. Germline CDR1 and CDR2: SGHAT and FQNNGV. Written as DNA, the CDR3 is TGTGCCAGCAGCCGAGTAGCGGGGGGGCCGTACGAGCAGTACTTC. It encodes CASSRVAGGPYEQYF.

This clone was counted between two and nine times. V gene TRBV11-1 combines with J gene TRBJ1-1; the D gene is possibly TRBD1 (6 bases). The CDR3 is made up of 15 amino acids. Germline V gene data show CDR1 as SGHAT and CDR2 as FQDESV (reference sequence). Trimming removed 3 bases at V and 11 bases at J, with 22 bases between. CDR3 sequence (DNA): TGTGCCAGCAGCTTCGGGACACCAAGTATTAGTCAGGCTTTCTTT. Translated: CASSFGTPSISQAFF.

The chain joins TRBV11-2 to TRBJ2-7; maybe TRBD2 (5 bases). This CDR3 spans 17 amino acids. Germline V gene sequence: CDR1 SGHAT, CDR2 FQNNGV. Trimming pared 1 base from V and 3 bases from J, leaving 19 bases between. The CDR3 region is CASSLGPRRSGHYEQYF. The DNA of the CDR3 is TGTGCCAGCAGCTTAGGCCCCCGGAGGTCAGGCCACTACGAGCAGTACTTC.

This clone has just a few counts. The chain carries TRBV2 and TRBJ2-1, with D perhaps TRBD1 (6 bases). CDR1 is SNHLY, CDR2 FYNNEI, per germline. This CDR3 is 13 amino acids long. V was shortened by 7 bases and J by 9 bases, with 16 bases between the two germline ends. DNA of the CDR3: TGTGCCAGCATGAAGGGGGAAATCGGTGAGCAGTTCTTC. Its translation is CASMKGEIGEQFF.

This clone came up a few times. V is TRBV6-5 and J is TRBJ1-1, with 8 positions matching TRBD1. Germline V gene sequence: CDR1 MNHEY, CDR2 SVGAGI. Trimming removed 0 bases from V and 6 bases from J; junction bases left unmatched: 9. The CDR3 covers 16 residues. CDR3 residues: CASSYSRDRPSSEAFF. CDR3 nucleotides: TGTGCCAGCAGTTACTCGAGGGACAGGCCAAGCTCTGAAGCTTTCTTT.

This clone appeared a few times. The rearrangement links TRBV19 to TRBJ2-5; possibly TRBD1 for D (6 bases). The J call may be wrong; the DNA end is better matched by TRBJ2-7. The length of the CDR3 is 14 residues. Germline loops: CDR1 LNHDA, CDR2 SQIVND (reference sequence). The CDR3 nucleotides read TGTGCCAGTAGTATCCAGACAGGACCCTACGAGCAGTACTTC. Translation: CASSIQTGPYEQYF.

This chain links TRBV15 with TRBJ2-5; 9 bases map to TRBD2. J gave up 4 bases and V 2 bases, and 2 bases lay outside the gene matches. CDR3 size: 14 residues. Germline V CDR1 and CDR2: LNHNV, YYDKDF (reference sequence). The CDR3: CATSRPAGGETQYF. The CDR3, as DNA: TGTGCCACCAGCAGACCAGCGGGGGGAGAGACCCAGTACTTC.

The rearrangement uses TRBV6-1 and TRBJ1-1, with D maybe TRBD1 (5 bases). CDR3 length: 14 amino acids. CDR1 and CDR2 (germline): MNHNS, SASEGT. Deletions cut 3 bases from V and 1 base from J, with 9 bases between. Written as DNA, the CDR3 is TGTGCCAGCAGTGATTGGGGGGGGAACACTGAAGCTTTCTTT. Protein: CASSDWGGNTEAFF.

The rearrangement uses TRBV18 and TRBJ1-1; D is perhaps TRBD1 (6 bases). The CDR3 spans 14 residues. Germline lookup yields CDR1 KGHSH and CDR2 LQKENI. Trimming pared 2 bases from V and 5 bases from J, leaving 12 bases between. CDR3 nucleotides: TGTGCCAGCTCACCAGCAGGGGAACTAACTGAAGCTTTCTTT. This codes for CASSPAGELTEAFF.

Only a few counts were recorded for this clone. The chain employs TRBV10-1 and TRBJ2-3; D call uncertain. CDR3 length equals 16 residues. Germline CDR1 WNHNN, CDR2 SYGVQD (reference sequence). Trimming left V 2 bases short and J 0 bases short, with 12 bases between. CDR3 region: CASSEVSVTSTDTQYF. The CDR3 nucleotides read TGCGCCAGCAGTGAGGTCTCGGTTACTAGCACAGATACGCAGTATTTT.

The V gene is TRBV18, the J gene TRBJ1-2; D is undetermined. Trimming stripped 3 bases from V and 4 bases from J, with 9 bases between. The CDR3 extends over 13 amino acids. Germline CDR1 is KGHSH and CDR2 is LQKENI. The CDR3 loop reads CASSPAGGYGYTF. For the CDR3, the DNA is TGTGCCAGCTCACCGGCGGGTGGCTATGGCTACACCTTC.

The CDR3 here is CAWSARMGGGPYEQYF. As DNA, the CDR3 is TGTGCCTGGAGTGCGCGAATGGGGGGGGGCCCCTACGAGCAGTACTTC. The gene calls are TRBV30 and TRBJ2-7; D might be TRBD2 (7 bases). Germline V lookup: CDR1 GTSNPN, CDR2 SVGIG (reference sequence). V was pared by 1 base and J by 2 bases, with 18 bases between. This CDR3 comprises 16 residues.

This clone was picked up a small number of times. The chain uses TRBV10-3 and TRBJ1-1, with unresolved D. V lost 3 bases, J lost 1 base, and 12 bases lay in between. CDR3 length: 15 residues. In germline, CDR1 is ENHRY, CDR2 SYGVKD. The CDR3 nucleotides are TGTGCCATCAGTGATAATTCGGGGAGGAACACTGAAGCTTTCTTT. Translation gives CAISDNSGRNTEAFF.

The chain carries TRBV6-6 and TRBJ1-1, with 7 bases that match TRBD1. The ends lost 2 bases at V and 1 base at J; junction bases unmatched: 7. There are 16 residues in the CDR3. CDR1 and CDR2 (germline): MNHNY, SVGAGI (reference sequence). The CDR3 region is CASSYARGRTNTEAFF. Here the CDR3 DNA reads TGTGCCAGCAGTTACGCAAGGGGGCGGACGAACACTGAAGCTTTCTTT.